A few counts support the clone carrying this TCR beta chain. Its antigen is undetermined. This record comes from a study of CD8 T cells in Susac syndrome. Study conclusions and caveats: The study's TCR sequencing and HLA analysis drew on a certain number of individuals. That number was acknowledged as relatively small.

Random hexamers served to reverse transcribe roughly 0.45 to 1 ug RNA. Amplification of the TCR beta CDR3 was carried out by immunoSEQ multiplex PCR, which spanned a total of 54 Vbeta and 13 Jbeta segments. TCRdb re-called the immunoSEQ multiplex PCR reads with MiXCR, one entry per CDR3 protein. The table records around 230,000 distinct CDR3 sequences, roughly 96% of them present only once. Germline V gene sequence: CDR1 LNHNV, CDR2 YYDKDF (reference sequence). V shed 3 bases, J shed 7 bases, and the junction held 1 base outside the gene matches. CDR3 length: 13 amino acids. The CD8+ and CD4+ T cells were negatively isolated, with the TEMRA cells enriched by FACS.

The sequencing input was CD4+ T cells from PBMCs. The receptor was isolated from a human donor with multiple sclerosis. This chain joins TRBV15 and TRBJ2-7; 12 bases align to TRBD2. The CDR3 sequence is CATSSGLAGEQYF. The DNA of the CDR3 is TGTGCCACCAGCAGTGGACTAGCGGGAGAGCAGTACTTC.